Following are 16 T cell receptor beta chains from one sample sequenced in a study of regulatory T cells in long-lasting Graves disease (dated by TCRdb to about 2021). What the time point label conveys for this sample: newly diagnosed GD, antithyroid drugs for less than 3 months. For both TCR sequencing and RNA sequencing, RNA was extracted from PBMCs in TRIzol. The method was multiplex PCR. TCRdb records Illumina HiSeq 4000 as the sequencer. CDR3 regions were amplified by Arm-PCR with iRepertoire HTBI primers to construct TCR beta libraries. Using fastp trimming at Q25 and MiXCR clonotype assembly, TCRdb reanalyzed the public sequencing data and kept in-frame beta chains. Entries that share a CDR3 protein sequence are merged under the most common genes and DNA. The table for this sample lists under 250,000 distinct CDR3 sequences; about 19% of them were counted only once. Jointly, the top ten make up approximately 12% of the sample.

The same specimen was also included in a second study, on T cells in Graves' hyperthyroidism and ophthalmopathy.

This specimen was peripheral blood mononuclear cells (PBMCs), taken at new diagnosis, from a patient treated with antithyroid drugs. Every receptor here comes from a woman in her twenties or thirties with Graves disease. Donor details come from another sample of the same person, matched by shared clones.

In its sample, this clonotype was seen a few times. The chain couples TRBV4-1 to TRBJ2-7, with D unclear. The CDR3 extends over 13 amino acids. The V end lost 0 bases, the J end lost 7 bases, and 10 bases lay between the germline ends. From germline, CDR1 is MGHRA and CDR2 YSYEKL. The CDR3 bases are TGCGCCAGCAGCCAAGATAGGCAGGTTGAGCAGTACTTC. Protein product: CASSQDRQVEQYF.

The chain employs TRBV19 and TRBJ1-2; D is perhaps TRBD1 (5 bases). The germline V gene has CDR1 LNHDA and CDR2 SQIVND (reference sequence). Trimming pared 6 bases from V and 2 bases from J, leaving 25 bases between. This CDR3 contains 18 residues. CDR3 region: CASRNPPGRTFYNYGYTF. CDR3 nucleotide sequence: TGTGCCAGTAGGAATCCCCCGGGGCGGACATTTTACAACTATGGCTACACCTTC.

This clonotype turned up a few times. The gene calls are TRBV11-2 and TRBJ2-5, with 8 positions matching TRBD2. The CDR3 consists of 15 residues. Germline V gene data show CDR1 as SGHAT and CDR2 as FQNNGV. The V and J ends lost 5 bases and 5 bases, in that order; junction bases with no gene match: 10. CDR3 protein: CASSRGAGGGETQYF. The DNA of the CDR3 is TGTGCCAGCAGCCGCGGGGCGGGGGGCGGGGAGACCCAGTACTTC.

This clonotype has at least ten counts. This sequence joins TRBV4-2 and TRBJ1-2, with no clear D. The V end was cut by 1 base, the J end by 3 bases, with 12 bases between. The CDR3 length is 15 residues. The germline V gene encodes CDR1 LGHNA and CDR2 YNFKEQ. This CDR3 reads CASSQVKGYDYGYTF. DNA of the CDR3: TGTGCCAGCAGCCAAGTGAAGGGTTACGACTATGGCTACACCTTC.

This clonotype was seen at least ten times. The chain has TRBV28 and TRBJ1-1; maybe TRBD1 (5 bases). Germline CDR1 reads MDHEN; CDR2 reads SYDVKM. The ends were cut back, 4 bases at V and 5 bases at J, with 14 bases in the middle. The CDR3 covers 14 residues. The CDR3: CASSSLGGRTEAFF. DNA of the CDR3: TGTGCCAGCAGTTCCCTCGGGGGGAGGACTGAAGCTTTCTTT.

In its sample, this clonotype was seen many times. The CDR3 here is CASSPLIGTSNEQYF. The CDR3, as DNA: TGTGCCAGCAGTCCCCTAATTGGGACTAGTAACGAGCAGTACTTC. This chain uses TRBV12-3 or TRBV12-4 with TRBJ2-7; 8 bases align to TRBD2. With 5 bases clipped from V and 5 bases from J, the junction kept 11 bases outside the gene matches. This CDR3 spans 15 amino acids.

There are many counts of this clonotype. The CDR3 region has the DNA TGTGCCAGCAGTTTTGTGACAGGCCAAGAGACCCAGTACTTC. This translates into CASSFVTGQETQYF. The gene calls are TRBV28 and TRBJ2-5; D may be TRBD1 (6 bases). The V gene lost 3 bases and the J gene lost 1 base, with 9 bases spanning the gap. The CDR3 is 14 amino acids. Germline V gene sequence: CDR1 MDHEN, CDR2 SYDVKM.

This clonotype was observed many times. The chain couples TRBV12-5 to TRBJ2-3, with a possible D match to TRBD2 (6 bases). V dropped 6 bases and J dropped 0 bases, with 13 bases sitting between them. CDR3 length equals 15 residues. Germline values: CDR1 LGHNT, CDR2 FRNRAP. The CDR3 loop reads CASGSGLTSTDTQYF. For the CDR3, the DNA is TGTGCTAGTGGGTCCGGACTAACTAGCACAGATACGCAGTATTTT.

The chain has TRBV2 and TRBJ1-1, with D hard to call. V was trimmed by 6 bases and J by 6 bases, leaving 11 bases between them. This CDR3 is built from 12 residues. CDR1 is SNHLY and CDR2 is FYNNEI in the germline V gene. Here the CDR3 DNA reads TGTGCCAGCAGCGTCCTACCCCCTGAAGCTTTCTTT. Amino acids: CASSVLPPEAFF.

In its sample, this clonotype was seen many times. V is TRBV2 and J is TRBJ1-1; possible D gene TRBD1, 6 bases. CDR1 and CDR2 (germline): SNHLY, FYNNEI. With 2 bases removed from V and 5 bases from J, the gap between germline ends came to 15 bases. This CDR3 comprises 15 residues. CDR3 region: CASSERRGGRTEAFF. The CDR3 coding sequence is TGTGCCAGCAGTGAAAGGCGGGGGGGCAGAACTGAAGCTTTCTTT.

This clonotype was recorded many times. This rearrangement joins TRBV11-3 to TRBJ2-2, with D perhaps TRBD1 (6 bases). The CDR3 runs 16 residues. V shed 6 bases and J shed 0 bases, with 14 bases lying between them. Per the germline V gene, CDR1 is SGHNT and CDR2 is YENEEA. The CDR3: CASSYRQATNTGELFF. The CDR3 DNA reads TGTGCCAGCAGTTATAGACAGGCCACGAACACCGGGGAGCTGTTTTTT.

The J gene is TRBJ1-5, the V gene TRBV20-1; TRBD1 is a possible D gene (6 bases). Germline lookup yields CDR1 DFQATT and CDR2 SNEGSKA (reference sequence). V lost 5 bases and J 7 bases, leaving 15 bases between the germline ends. The CDR3 is made up of 13 amino acids. The CDR3 DNA reads TGCAGTGCTCCCGTCCAGGGGCTCCAGCCCCAGCATTTT. Translation gives CSAPVQGLQPQHF.

This clonotype was seen at least ten times. This chain uses TRBV14 with TRBJ1-6; no firm D call. V dropped 2 bases and J dropped 6 bases, with 11 bases sitting between them. The CDR3 extends over 15 amino acids. Looked up from germline, CDR1 is SGHDN and CDR2 is FVKESK. In DNA form, the CDR3 reads TGTGCCAGCAGCCAACTTGGACCGATTAATTCACCCCTCCACTTT. Translating gives CASSQLGPINSPLHF.

This clonotype was recorded at least ten times. V usage is TRBV5-1 and J usage is TRBJ2-7; no clear D. V was shortened by 3 bases and J by 0 bases, with 16 bases between the two germline ends. This CDR3 contains 16 residues. Germline values: CDR1 SGHRS, CDR2 YFSETQ. As DNA, the CDR3 is TGCGCCAGCAGCTCCTCATCTGGCAGGACCTCCTACGAGCAGTACTTC. This gives the protein CASSSSSGRTSYEQYF.

Many counts were recorded for this clonotype. The chain has TRBV11-2 and TRBJ1-1; possibly TRBD1 for D (6 bases). CDR1 SGHAT and CDR2 FQNNGV come from the germline V gene. Between the trimmed V and J ends, which lost 1 base and 3 bases, there was a span of 12 bases. This CDR3 is built from 15 residues. The CDR3 DNA reads TGTGCCAGCAGCTTAGTCAGGGGTGGGTACACTGAAGCTTTCTTT. It specifies CASSLVRGGYTEAFF.

This clonotype came up many times. The chain links TRBV24-1 to TRBJ1-2; the match to TRBD1 covers 7 bases. The length of the CDR3 is 14 residues. Germline values: CDR1 KGHDR, CDR2 SFDVKD. V was clipped by 4 bases and J by 8 bases; unmatched bases: 9. The CDR3 spells CATSDPGTAIGYTF. The CDR3 region has the DNA TGTGCCACCAGTGACCCCGGGACAGCTATAGGCTACACCTTC.